This T cell receptor (beta chain) was found in a study of human T cells and chemical hapten exposure. Time point noted: patch test 2, 6 weeks after DPC sensitization. Treatment specified: therapeutic diphenylcyclopropenone sensitization with weekly scalp DPC. TCRdb re-called the RACE reads through MiXCR, storing one row per CDR3 protein. Here the sample spans some 96,000 distinct CDR3 sequences, about 9.3% being singletons. About this clonotype: Its antigen remains unknown.

Study conclusions and caveats: There were significantly more large CDR3 similarity clusters among expanded TCRs than among controls.

Deletions cut 0 bases from V and 5 bases from J, with 19 bases between. From germline, CDR1 is DFQATT and CDR2 SNEGSKA (reference sequence). This CDR3 is 16 amino acids long. The sequence was obtained from a woman between 35 and 50 years old with alopecia areata. Some clones in this sample may be carry-over from other donors' samples. The chain is built from TRBV20-1 and TRBJ2-5; perhaps TRBD2 as D (6 bases). The sample was whole blood, taken in connection with sensitization to the hapten diphenylcyclopropenone (DPC). The CDR3 bases are TGCAGTGCTAGAGACCGAGGACTATCAAAGGTGGAGACCCAGTACTTC. This codes for CSARDRGLSKVETQYF.